One and the same sample provided the 13 T cell receptor beta chains below, sequenced in a study of cytotoxic CD8 clonotypes in ibrutinib-treated CLL. Using immunoSEQ multiplex PCR, the repertoire was profiled, and TCRdb retains in-frame clones only, with some absent. Seen here are approximately 74,000 clones, 65% to 85% observed once, and the top ten hold approximately 7.7%. The sample in question was PBMCs, obtained at disease progression, from a patient treated with ibrutinib. These TCRs come from a human donor with chronic lymphocytic leukemia.

The rearrangement uses TRBV6-1 and TRBJ1-4; no reliable D call. V was cut by 2 bases and J by 7 bases, with 11 bases left in between. This CDR3 has 14 residues. CDR1 is MNHNS, CDR2 SASEGT, per germline. Written as DNA, the CDR3 is TGTGCCAGCAGTGAATTTACGGACGGTGAAAAACTGTTTTTT. It codes for CASSEFTDGEKLFF.

The chain couples TRBV6-6 to TRBJ1-2; possibly TRBD1 for D (5 bases). V shed 6 bases and J shed 7 bases, with 18 bases lying between them. Germline V lookup: CDR1 MNHNY, CDR2 SVGAGI (reference sequence). This CDR3 region has 14 residues. The DNA for the CDR3 is TGTGCCAGCAGCCAGGGCGGGGGATACGGTGGCTACACCTTC. It translates to CASSQGGGYGGYTF.

V usage is TRBV6-6 and J usage is TRBJ2-7; TRBD2 aligns across 10 bases. V lost 7 bases to trimming and J lost 0 bases; unmatched junction nucleotides: 3. Germline assignment: CDR1 MNHNY and CDR2 SVGAGI (reference sequence). This CDR3 has 14 amino acids. CDR3 nucleotide sequence: TGTGCCAGCAAAGCGGGGGGGAGCTCCTACGAGCAGTACTTC. Residues: CASKAGGSSYEQYF.

The chain joins TRBV10-3 to TRBJ1-2; TRBD1 might be the D (5 bases). The CDR3 covers 13 residues. Trimming removed 3 bases from V and 4 bases from J, with 9 bases in between. CDR1 is ENHRY, CDR2 SYGVKD, per germline. CDR3 sequence (DNA): TGTGCCATCAGTGATGGGGGGATCTATGGCTACACCTTC. Translated, it gives CAISDGGIYGYTF.

In this sample, this clone turned up a few times. The chain is built from TRBV12-5 and TRBJ1-1; the D gene is possibly TRBD1 (6 bases). The CDR3 is made up of 12 amino acids. V shed 4 bases and J shed 5 bases, with 8 bases lying between them. The germline gives CDR1 LGHNT, CDR2 FRNRAP. The CDR3 is CASGSDSTEAFF. CDR3 coding DNA: TGTGCTAGTGGTTCGGACAGTACTGAAGCTTTCTTT.

J is TRBJ2-3 and V is TRBV7-3, with TRBD2 as a possible D gene (7 bases). With 7 bases removed from V and 0 bases from J, the gap between germline ends came to 11 bases. Germline lookup yields CDR1 SGHTA and CDR2 FQGTGA. The CDR3 length is 14 residues. This chain's CDR3 is CASKAGASTDTQYF. The CDR3 DNA sequence: TGTGCCAGCAAGGCGGGGGCTAGCACAGATACGCAGTATTTT.

On this clone: The sample carries other DNA sequences with the same CDR3. The chain carries TRBV7-9 and TRBJ2-7; D remains ambiguous. The CDR3 extends over 11 amino acids. Trimming left V 5 bases short and J 5 bases short, with 7 bases between. From germline, CDR1 is SEHNR and CDR2 FQNEAQ (reference sequence). The CDR3 DNA sequence: TGTGCCAGCAGCCCCCTAGACGAGCAGTACTTC. This gives the protein CASSPLDEQYF.

The CDR3 nucleotides read TGTGCCAGCAGCTTAGCCGGGACAGGTCCGAACACCATATATTTT. This gives the protein CASSLAGTGPNTIYF. This chain uses TRBV7-2 with TRBJ1-3, with 8 nucleotides matching TRBD1. The germline gives CDR1 SGHTA, CDR2 FQGNSA. Trimming cost V 0 bases and J 7 bases; bases outside gene matches: 5. CDR3 length equals 15 residues.

V is TRBV18 and J is TRBJ2-7; D may be TRBD1 (5 bases). The CDR3 sequence is 13 residues long. With 4 bases removed from V and 0 bases from J, the gap between germline ends came to 7 bases. CDR1 KGHSH and CDR2 LQKENI come from the germline V gene. The CDR3, as DNA: TGTGCCAGCTCACGACAGAGCTCCTACGAGCAGTACTTC. It encodes CASSRQSSYEQYF. The entire variable domain, with the rest obtained from reference TRBV18 and TRBJ2-7, is as follows: NAGVMQNPRHLVRRRGQEARLRCSPMKGHSHVYWYRQLPEEGLKFMVYLQKENIIDESGMPKERFSAEFPKEGPSILRIQQVVRGDSAAYFCASSRQSSYEQYFGPGTRLTVT.

This clone appeared once. The rearrangement joins TRBV9 to TRBJ1-1; 7 bases agree with TRBD1. The J segment lost 0 bases and the V segment lost 3 bases, leaving 5 bases of the junction unmatched. CDR1 and CDR2 from the germline V gene are SGDLS and YYNGEE. The CDR3 spans 15 residues. This CDR3 reads CASSARGTVNTEAFF. CDR3 bases: TGTGCCAGCAGCGCACGAGGGACAGTGAACACTGAAGCTTTCTTT. Supplemented by reference TRBV9 and TRBJ1-1, the full variable domain reads DSGVTQTPKHLITATGQRVTLRCSPRSGDLSVYWYQQSLDQGLQFLIQYYNGEERAKGNILERFSAQQFPDLHSELNLSSLELGDSALYFCASSARGTVNTEAFFGQGTRLTVV.

The rearrangement uses TRBV19 and TRBJ1-3; D is uncertain. Germline V lookup: CDR1 LNHDA, CDR2 SQIVND (reference sequence). The length of the CDR3 is 13 residues. Trimming pared 3 bases from V and 5 bases from J, leaving 8 bases between. The CDR3 region is CASSMGRRNTIYF. CDR3 nucleotides: TGTGCCAGTAGTATGGGCAGGCGAAACACCATATATTTT.

The rearrangement links TRBV5-1 to TRBJ1-3, with TRBD1 matching 8 bases. The CDR3 covers 13 residues. Germline V lookup: CDR1 SGHRS, CDR2 YFSETQ. The V gene end was trimmed by 7 bases and the J gene end by 2 bases; junction bases not matched to a gene: 2. The CDR3 DNA reads as TGCGCCAGCTCGGACAGGGCTGGAAACACCATATATTTT. This gives the protein CASSDRAGNTIYF.

The chain uses TRBV11-2 and TRBJ2-1; 14 bases align to TRBD2. Losses at the gene ends were 8 bases for V and 7 bases for J; bases not matched to a gene: 4. This CDR3 has 14 residues. Germline CDR1 and CDR2: SGHAT and FQNNGV. Here the CDR3 DNA reads TGTGCCAGCGGACTAGCGGGAGGAGGTAATGAGCAGTTCTTC. Amino acids: CASGLAGGGNEQFF.